A selection of T cell receptor beta chains follows, all from one sample in a study of persistence of HIV-infected CD4 T cells. Generated by immunoSEQ multiplex PCR, the TCRdb table keeps only in-frame clones and is missing some. The table lists some 45,000 clones, 88% of them singletons. These receptors lack a known antigen. The sample in question was CD4+ T cells sorted from PBMCs after roughly 18-hour stimulation, obtained from a patient who received antiretroviral therapy. These receptors originate from an adult woman with HIV who was CMV-seropositive. Each CDR3 is given with its conserved first and last residue.

v_gene: TRBV7-9; j_gene: TRBJ1-2; CDR3aa: CASFRTGGYGYTF
v_gene: TRBV18; j_gene: TRBJ2-2; CDR3aa: CASSPDRATGELFF
v_gene: TRBV2; j_gene: TRBJ2-3; CDR3aa: CASSGDRGRKSDTQYF
v_gene: TRBV30; j_gene: TRBJ1-6; CDR3aa: CAWSVNRLKDSPLHF
v_gene: TRBV15; j_gene: TRBJ2-1; CDR3aa: CATSRSSGVALNEQFF
v_gene: TRBV19; j_gene: TRBJ1-5; CDR3aa: CASSPQGARQPQHF
v_gene: TRBV2; j_gene: TRBJ2-1; CDR3aa: CASGEGQSYNEQFF
v_gene: TRBV5-5; j_gene: TRBJ2-1; CDR3aa: CASSFGWGTSVGEQFF
v_gene: TRBV5-1; j_gene: TRBJ2-7; CDR3aa: CASSGQAQAGHYYEQYF
v_gene: TRBV19; j_gene: TRBJ2-5; CDR3aa: CASSPRDRGIRSGETQYF
v_gene: TRBV5-1; j_gene: TRBJ2-5; CDR3aa: CASSLTGKETQYF
v_gene: TRBV19; j_gene: TRBJ1-3; CDR3aa: CASSIQGSLAGNTIYF
v_gene: TRBV19; j_gene: TRBJ2-3; CDR3aa: CASSPTSGGFTDTQYF
v_gene: TRBV7-2; j_gene: TRBJ1-2; CDR3aa: CASSLVANYGYTF
v_gene: TRBV19; j_gene: TRBJ1-2; CDR3aa: CASSLQENGYTF
v_gene: TRBV20-1; j_gene: TRBJ1-4; CDR3aa: CSATGEEKLFF
v_gene: TRBV18; j_gene: TRBJ2-7; CDR3aa: CASSPRTGNNEQYF
v_gene: TRBV10-2; j_gene: TRBJ2-5; CDR3aa: CASSRDSQETQYF
v_gene: TRBV7-2; j_gene: TRBJ2-7; CDR3aa: CASSAGPYVYEQYF
v_gene: TRBV5-1; j_gene: TRBJ2-7; CDR3aa: CASSTAGTSSYEQYF
v_gene: TRBV29-1; j_gene: TRBJ1-1; CDR3aa: CSVSRTVNTEAFF
v_gene: TRBV5-6; j_gene: TRBJ2-3; CDR3aa: CASSLYGFSTDTQYF
v_gene: TRBV7-3; j_gene: TRBJ1-5; CDR3aa: CASSLTRAEYQPQHF
v_gene: TRBV7-9; j_gene: TRBJ2-7; CDR3aa: CASSARQATSYEQYF
v_gene: TRBV7-6; j_gene: TRBJ1-1; CDR3aa: CASSSGLYTEAFF
v_gene: TRBV3-1/TRBV3-2; j_gene: TRBJ2-1; CDR3aa: CASSPFGGANEQFF
v_gene: TRBV30; j_gene: TRBJ1-2; CDR3aa: CAWSVSGSYTF
v_gene: TRBV12-3/TRBV12-4; j_gene: TRBJ1-1; CDR3aa: CASSLGLGAFF
v_gene: TRBV11-2; j_gene: TRBJ1-2; CDR3aa: CASNRDRGPSNYGYTF
v_gene: TRBV4-1; j_gene: TRBJ1-1; CDR3aa: CASSQEVGRRAFF
v_gene: TRBV5-4; j_gene: TRBJ1-2; CDR3aa: CASSLFVSSYGYTF
v_gene: TRBV11-3; j_gene: TRBJ2-2; CDR3aa: CASSLGQRDTGELFF
v_gene: TRBV5-6; j_gene: TRBJ2-3; CDR3aa: CASSSGLAGGYTQYF
v_gene: TRBV7-2; j_gene: TRBJ2-2; CDR3aa: CASSWGRNTGELFF
v_gene: TRBV11-2; j_gene: TRBJ2-1; CDR3aa: CASSFSSGGSYNEQFF
v_gene: TRBV6-5; j_gene: TRBJ2-1; CDR3aa: CASSYKDRYNEQFF
v_gene: TRBV7-8; j_gene: TRBJ1-1; CDR3aa: CASSRGMNTEAFF
v_gene: TRBV30; j_gene: TRBJ1-5; CDR3aa: CAWTTVWIGNQPQHF
v_gene: TRBV7-3; j_gene: TRBJ2-2; CDR3aa: CASSPRRTGELFF
v_gene: TRBV9; j_gene: TRBJ1-5; CDR3aa: CASSPAPNSNQPQHF
v_gene: TRBV5-6; j_gene: TRBJ1-1; CDR3aa: CASSLEGGRSTEAFF
v_gene: TRBV5-4; j_gene: TRBJ1-1; CDR3aa: CASSSPNRDTEAFF
v_gene: TRBV4-2; j_gene: TRBJ2-1; CDR3aa: CASSQVEGEQFF
v_gene: TRBV5-1; j_gene: TRBJ2-7; CDR3aa: CASSLSGYEQYF
v_gene: TRBV18; j_gene: TRBJ2-3; CDR3aa: CASSGDTRSTDTQYF
v_gene: TRBV5-1; j_gene: TRBJ1-1; CDR3aa: CASSFPDRENTEAFF
v_gene: TRBV6-6; j_gene: TRBJ1-2; CDR3aa: CASSYRGDSGYTF
v_gene: TRBV5-1; j_gene: TRBJ2-5; CDR3aa: CASSPGPQETQYF